This passage covers 9 T cell receptor beta chains from one sample sequenced in a study of shared clonotypes between healthy human individuals. The method was immunoSEQ multiplex PCR; TCRdb's version includes in-frame clones alone and lacks a portion of them. The sample holds over a million clones, 65% to 80% seen once. The specimen sequenced was memory CD4+ T cells sorted from blood. The subset is: CD45RA-negative fraction. The receptors originated from a man aged 18 to 35 in good health.

The rearrangement links TRBV6-1 to TRBJ1-2; D uncertain. V was pared by 7 bases and J by 4 bases, with 10 bases between. Germline V gene lookup returns CDR1 MNHNS and CDR2 SASEGT. This CDR3 spans 12 amino acids. CDR3 bases: TGTGCCAGCACCGAGGGCTCCTATGGCTACACCTTC. Translated: CASTEGSYGYTF.

This clone has more than one count but fewer than ten. The genes are TRBV7-2 and TRBJ1-1; no clear D. Trimming took 2 bases from V and 8 from J, leaving 12 bases between them. CDR1 is SGHTA and CDR2 is FQGNSA in the germline V gene. The CDR3 sequence is 13 residues long. The CDR3 loop is CASSLFYGGEAFF. The DNA for the CDR3 is TGTGCCAGCAGCTTATTTTACGGTGGGGAAGCTTTCTTT.

This clone has a handful of counts. The chain recombines TRBV11-2 with TRBJ2-5; no firm D call. CDR3 length: 14 residues. V lost 0 bases, J lost 5 bases, and 10 bases lay in between. Per the germline V gene, CDR1 is SGHAT and CDR2 is FQNNGV. The CDR3 protein is CASSLDLSMETQYF. The CDR3 DNA is TGTGCCAGCAGCTTAGATCTAAGTATGGAGACCCAGTACTTC.

This clone appeared a few times. This sample includes further DNA sequences coding for the same CDR3. The chain is built from TRBV7-2 and TRBJ2-7, with D possibly TRBD2 on 6 matching bases. The CDR3 spans 14 residues. V lost 0 bases, J lost 3 bases, and 9 bases lay in between. The germline V gene has CDR1 SGHTA and CDR2 FQGNSA. In nucleotides, the CDR3 is TGTGCCAGCAGCTTAGCGGCTAGCGACTACGAGCAGTACTTC. It is translated as CASSLAASDYEQYF.

Note on this clone: At one of its ends the junction is not consistent with the germline gene, which may arise from a read error. This chain joins TRBV5-6 and TRBJ2-5; D may match TRBD1 or TRBD2 (6 bases each). Germline-derived CDR1 and CDR2 are SGHDT and YYEEEE. The CDR3 length is 11 residues. This CDR3 is CASTGGQTQYF. CDR3 coding DNA: TGTGCGAGCACCGGGGGCCAGACCCAGTACTTC.

This clone was picked up one time. This CDR3 reads CASSRLAGGNTDTQYF. CDR3 coding DNA: TGTGCCAGCAGCAGGCTAGCGGGGGGGAACACAGATACGCAGTATTTT. V and J are TRBV11-2 and TRBJ2-3; 12 bases line up with TRBD2. The CDR3 has 16 amino acids. Unmatched junction bases numbered 5, after V lost 5 bases and J lost 2 bases. Germline CDR1 is SGHAT and CDR2 is FQNNGV.

This clone was counted between two and nine times. This chain joins TRBV6-1 and TRBJ1-2; D gene ambiguous. Germline V gene sequence: CDR1 MNHNS, CDR2 SASEGT. The V end lost 0 bases, the J end lost 0 bases, and 8 bases lay between the germline ends. The CDR3 loop spans 15 amino acids. The CDR3 reads CASSEAGATNYGYTF. The CDR3 DNA sequence: TGTGCCAGCAGTGAAGCGGGTGCTACTAACTATGGCTACACCTTC.

The V call is TRBV7-2, the J call TRBJ1-4, with TRBD1 identical over 9 bases. This CDR3 is built from 15 residues. J lost 7 bases, V lost 3 bases, and 6 bases had no gene match. Germline V gene sequence: CDR1 SGHTA, CDR2 FQGNSA. This CDR3 is CASSFTGGGREKLFF. CDR3 in DNA: TGTGCCAGCAGCTTTACAGGGGGCGGTCGTGAAAAACTGTTTTTT.

The chain employs TRBV5-5 and TRBJ2-7, with D perhaps TRBD1 (5 bases). V lost 1 base and J lost 6, with 14 bases in between. This CDR3 has 14 amino acids. Germline CDR1 and CDR2: SGHKS and YYEKEE (reference sequence). The CDR3 region is CASSLSGLLSEQYF. In DNA form, the CDR3 reads TGTGCCAGCAGCTTGTCAGGGTTACTGTCCGAGCAGTACTTC.